This T cell receptor (beta chain) is from a study of control samples from healthy donors and cancer patients. V was cut by 1 base and J by 0 bases, with 5 bases left in between. The CDR3 is 14 residues long. In germline, CDR1 is SGHNT, CDR2 YENEEA. TCRdb keeps only in-frame clones here, not all; method: immunoSEQ multiplex PCR. The repertoire holds tens of thousands of clones, with about nine tenths as singletons. This clonotype was sampled from a man over 45 with head and neck cancer. The rearrangement joins TRBV11-3 to TRBJ2-3, with D uncertain. The specimen was PBMCs. As DNA, the CDR3 is TGTGCCAGCAGCTTAGGTGTGAGCACAGATACGCAGTATTTT. It is translated as CASSLGVSTDTQYF.